The 8 T cell receptor beta chains given below trace back to one sample, sequenced in a study of cytomegalovirus exposure and HLA in healthy donors. Amplification used 60 Vbeta primers and 13 Jbeta primers. Profiling relied on immunoSEQ multiplex PCR, and the TCRdb table lists in-frame clones only, not all of them. This table holds tens of thousands of clones, around 80% found once. Sequenced: PBMCs. The receptors here all came from a man between 18 and 29 years old in good health and CMV-seronegative.

The J gene is TRBJ2-5, the V gene TRBV4-2; TRBD2 matches at 7 bases. The V gene end was trimmed by 6 bases and the J gene end by 2 bases; junction bases not matched to a gene: 6. In germline, CDR1 is LGHNA, CDR2 YNFKEQ. The CDR3 spans 14 residues. The CDR3 DNA reads as TGTGCCAGCAGTGTGAGCGGGGAACAAGAGACCCAGTACTTC. Its translation: CASSVSGEQETQYF.

The rearrangement joins TRBV5-1 to TRBJ1-1; perhaps TRBD1 as D (5 bases). Looked up from germline, CDR1 is SGHRS and CDR2 is YFSETQ. Trimming left V 0 bases short and J 1 base short, with 7 bases between. This CDR3 is built from 14 residues. CDR3 sequence (DNA): TGCGCCAGCAGCTTGGACGGACAGAACACTGAAGCTTTCTTT. Protein sequence: CASSLDGQNTEAFF.

The rearrangement joins TRBV11-2 to TRBJ1-1, with TRBD1 matching 8 bases. The germline gives CDR1 SGHAT, CDR2 FQNNGV. The CDR3 is made up of 16 amino acids. With 1 base clipped from V and 1 base from J, the junction kept 5 bases outside the gene matches. The chain's CDR3 is CASSLVGQGRNTEAFF. CDR3 nucleotides: TGTGCCAGCAGCTTAGTAGGACAGGGAAGGAACACTGAAGCTTTCTTT.

This clone appeared a few times. The chain uses TRBV6-1 and TRBJ2-1; maybe TRBD2 (6 bases). V lost 3 bases and J lost 4, with 16 bases in between. The CDR3 is made up of 16 amino acids. Germline V gene sequence: CDR1 MNHNS, CDR2 SASEGT. The CDR3: CASSDLGRGGYNEQFF. CDR3 sequence (DNA): TGTGCCAGCAGTGATCTCGGGAGAGGTGGGTACAATGAGCAGTTCTTC.

This chain joins TRBV7-9 and TRBJ1-4; weak D call: TRBD1 (5 bases). CDR1 and CDR2 (germline): SEHNR, FQNEAQ (reference sequence). Between the trimmed V and J ends, which lost 1 base and 6 bases, there was a span of 9 bases. The CDR3 length is 14 residues. CDR3 bases: TGTGCCAGCAGCTTAGACGGGGGGGATGAAAAACTGTTTTTT. Encoded protein: CASSLDGGDEKLFF.

Note on this clone: One junction end does not reproduce the germline sequence, and a read error may be involved. V usage is TRBV19 and J usage is TRBJ1-2; 7 bases map to TRBD1. Germline CDR1 is LNHDA and CDR2 is SQIVND (reference sequence). The CDR3 is 11 residues long. Here the CDR3 DNA reads TGTGCCAGTAGCCAACAGGGGCCCGCGTCCTTC. Translated: CASSQQGPASF.

This clone came up once. This sequence joins TRBV4-1 and TRBJ1-2; TRBD1 matches at 9 bases. There are 16 residues in the CDR3. Germline CDR1 is MGHRA and CDR2 is YSYEKL. The trim removed 2 bases at V and 6 bases at J, leaving 10 bases unmatched. CDR3 sequence: CASSQLRTGAQHGYTF. CDR3 bases: TGCGCCAGCAGCCAACTCCGGACAGGGGCGCAGCATGGCTACACCTTC.

The chain employs TRBV6-1 and TRBJ1-5; the D gene is possibly TRBD1 (5 bases). Germline lookup yields CDR1 MNHNS and CDR2 SASEGT. The length of the CDR3 is 15 residues. V was pared by 0 bases and J by 2 bases, with 8 bases between. In DNA, the CDR3 is TGTGCCAGCAGTGAAGCGGTAGGGGGCAATCAGCCCCAGCATTTT. It yields the protein CASSEAVGGNQPQHF.